This TCR beta chain was profiled in a study of blood T cell repertoires in COVID-19. Turning to the study itself: PBMCs, B-cell-depleted T cells, or T cells provided the cDNA or gDNA that made up the material.

The repertoire was sequenced with immunoSEQ multiplex PCR; TCRdb's copy has only in-frame clones and lacks some. The sample records about 290,000 clones, around 81% being singletons. The CDR3 is made up of 15 amino acids. Germline CDR1 MDHEN, CDR2 SYDVKM. Trimming pared 6 bases from V and 0 bases from J, leaving 9 bases between. The rearrangement uses TRBV28 and TRBJ2-6; D gene uncertain. The sample taken for sequencing was peripheral blood. The TCR originated in a woman aged 45-65 years with active or convalescent COVID-19. The CDR3 loop reads CASSIVSSGANVLTF. The DNA of the CDR3 is TGTGCCAGCAGCATAGTAAGCTCTGGGGCCAACGTCCTGACTTTC.